The 18 T cell receptor beta chains given below trace back to one sample, sequenced in a study of post-analysis software for immune sequencing data. Whole-study findings and limits: When patients were compared with controls, roughly five TRBV segments were more frequent, TRBV5-6, TRBV5-1 and TRBV20-1 among them.

Prepared libraries of TCR beta cDNA carried unique molecular identifiers. TCRdb fed the PCR reads into MiXCR, producing one record per CDR3 protein. The table lists about 820,000 distinct CDR3 sequences, about 57% of them singletons. No antigens are known for them. Sequenced sample: blood. The receptors shown here come from a girl aged 5-17 years with multiple sclerosis.

The rearrangement joins TRBV29-1 to TRBJ2-3; weak D call: TRBD1 (7 bases). V was trimmed by 5 bases and J by 0 bases, leaving 15 bases between them. CDR3 length: 15 residues. Germline values: CDR1 SQVTM, CDR2 ANQGSEA. CDR3 DNA sequence: TGCAGCGTTCGCGCGGGACAGTGGAGCACAGATACGCAGTATTTT. Its protein is CSVRAGQWSTDTQYF.

The chain combines TRBV7-2 with TRBJ2-5; D may be TRBD2 (5 bases). With the DNA end fitting TRBJ2-7 better, the J assignment may be wrong. This CDR3 spans 18 amino acids. Germline CDR1 is SGHTA and CDR2 is FQGNSA. Written as DNA, the CDR3 is TGTGCCAGCAGCTTAAGGGAGATATGGCAGGCGATCAATTACGAGCAGTACTTC. This codes for CASSLREIWQAINYEQYF.

This clonotype was counted between two and nine times. This chain joins TRBV10-3 and TRBJ2-3; 9 bases fit TRBD2. Germline V gene sequence: CDR1 ENHRY, CDR2 SYGVKD. This CDR3 is 13 amino acids long. Trimming at V came to 9 bases and at J to 0 bases, leaving 1 base not matched to a gene. The CDR3 loop is CAILAGSTDTQYF. In DNA, the CDR3 is TGTGCCATACTAGCGGGTAGCACAGATACGCAGTATTTT.

The chain has TRBV20-1 and TRBJ2-7, with a tentative D call TRBD1 (5 bases). Trimming took 5 bases from V and 3 from J, leaving 20 bases between them. Germline CDR1 is DFQATT and CDR2 is SNEGSKA (reference sequence). CDR3 length: 15 residues. The CDR3 protein is CSASPGDSFNYEQYF. Written as DNA, the CDR3 is TGCAGTGCTTCACCCGGCGACAGCTTCAACTACGAGCAGTACTTC.

This clonotype was counted between two and nine times. The CDR3 here is CASRLPGLLSTDTQYF. CDR3 bases: TGTGCCAGCAGGCTACCGGGACTCCTAAGCACAGATACGCAGTATTTT. V and J are TRBV6-6 and TRBJ2-3, with D possibly being TRBD2 (6 bases). The CDR3 totals 16 residues. V shed 6 bases and J shed 0 bases, with 16 bases lying between them. Germline assignment: CDR1 MNHNY and CDR2 SVGAGI (reference sequence).

The genes are TRBV7-9 and TRBJ2-5; no reliable D call. TRBJ2-7 explains the end of the DNA better; the J call may be wrong. Per the germline V gene, CDR1 is SEHNR and CDR2 is FQNEAQ (reference sequence). The CDR3 is made up of 14 amino acids. The chain's CDR3 is CASSLVAKSGEQYF. The CDR3 region has the DNA TGTGCCAGCAGCTTAGTTGCCAAATCGGGCGAGCAGTACTTC.

The chain has TRBV20-1 and TRBJ1-4; tentatively, D is TRBD1 (6 bases). Per the germline V gene, CDR1 is DFQATT and CDR2 is SNEGSKA (reference sequence). This CDR3 contains 14 residues. Trimming removed 2 bases at V and 6 bases at J, with 13 bases between. The CDR3 DNA sequence: TGCAGTGCTAGATCGGTAAACAGGGATGAAAAACTGTTTTTT. Amino acids: CSARSVNRDEKLFF.

The J gene is TRBJ2-7, the V gene TRBV5-1; 10 bases are shared with TRBD1. The CDR3 runs 16 residues. Germline values: CDR1 SGHRS, CDR2 YFSETQ. V shed 4 bases and J 4 bases; nucleotides not matched to a gene: 11. The CDR3 sequence: CASSLGRQGASYEQYF. The DNA for the CDR3 is TGCGCCAGCAGCCTCGGTAGACAGGGGGCATCTTACGAGCAGTACTTC.

The J gene is TRBJ1-2, the V gene TRBV12-3 or TRBV12-4, with 8 bases matching TRBD1. The CDR3 totals 15 residues. Unmatched junction bases numbered 12, after V lost 6 bases and J lost 6 bases. CDR3 sequence (DNA): TGTGCCAGCAGCCGGACAGGGTACAACGTCCATGGCTACACCTTC. Its protein product is CASSRTGYNVHGYTF.

This chain links TRBV28 with TRBJ2-1; the D gene could be TRBD1 or TRBD2 (6 bases each). The CDR3 covers 16 residues. The V end lost 3 bases, the J end lost 2 bases, and 14 bases lay between the germline ends. Germline V gives CDR1 MDHEN, CDR2 SYDVKM. The CDR3 protein is CASSFLRGLAYNEQFF. The CDR3 DNA sequence: TGTGCCAGCAGTTTTCTCCGGGGGCTAGCCTACAATGAGCAGTTCTTC.

This chain's CDR3 is CASSFGLGTSADNEQFF. The CDR3, as DNA: TGCGCCAGCAGCTTCGGCCTCGGGACTAGCGCCGACAATGAGCAGTTCTTC. V usage is TRBV5-1 and J usage is TRBJ2-1, with 10 nucleotides matching TRBD2. Germline values: CDR1 SGHRS, CDR2 YFSETQ. CDR3 size: 17 residues. Trimming took 2 bases from V and 5 from J; bases not matched to a gene: 10.

The chain employs TRBV5-1 and TRBJ1-5, with D perhaps matching TRBD1 (5 bases). CDR1 SGHRS and CDR2 YFSETQ come from the germline V gene. Trimming stripped 3 bases from V and 7 bases from J, with 17 bases between. CDR3 length: 15 residues. In nucleotides, the CDR3 is TGCGCCAGCAGCTCGGGGGACGGTCTAGGACAGCCCCAGCATTTT. This sequence encodes CASSSGDGLGQPQHF.

This clonotype showed up just a few times. The chain carries TRBV20-1 and TRBJ2-7; D is tentatively TRBD1 or TRBD2 (5 bases each). The CDR3 contains 15 residues. Trimming removed 1 base at V and 3 bases at J, with 16 bases between. Per the germline V gene, CDR1 is DFQATT and CDR2 is SNEGSKA (reference sequence). The CDR3 loop is CSARATGQTVYEQYF. CDR3 sequence (DNA): TGCAGTGCTAGAGCGACGGGGCAGACCGTCTACGAGCAGTACTTC.

The chain uses TRBV11-2 and TRBJ2-5; unclear D gene. Deletions cut 4 bases from V and 1 base from J, with 7 bases between. Germline CDR1 is SGHAT and CDR2 is FQNNGV. This CDR3 spans 13 amino acids. The CDR3 bases are TGTGCCAGCAGCTGGGCCATCCAAGAGACCCAGTACTTC. This encodes CASSWAIQETQYF. Full variable domain (rest looked up from reference TRBV11-2 and TRBJ2-5): EAGVAQSPRYKIIEKRQSVAFWCNPISGHATLYWYQQILGQGPKLLIQFQNNGVVDDSQLPKDRFSAERLKGVDSTLKIQPAKLEDSAVYLCASSWAIQETQYFGPGTRLLVL.

The CDR3: CASSVDGTGGNEQYF. CDR3 sequence (DNA): TGTGCCAGCAGCGTAGACGGGACAGGGGGAAACGAGCAGTACTTC. This rearrangement joins TRBV9 to TRBJ2-4; TRBD1 matches 11 bases. The end of the DNA aligns better with TRBJ2-7, so the J call may be wrong. Germline loops: CDR1 SGDLS, CDR2 YYNGEE. This CDR3 comprises 15 residues.

The DNA for the CDR3 is TGTGCCAGCACCAGAAGTGGAAGCGAGCAGTACTTC. Protein product: CASTRSGSEQYF. The V gene is TRBV3-1, the J gene TRBJ2-7; D is unresolved. Trimming took off 7 bases at V and 6 bases at J, with 13 bases between the two ends. CDR3 length: 12 residues. Germline V gives CDR1 LGHDT, CDR2 YNNKEL (reference sequence).

Details on this clonotype: One end of the junction varies from germline; a read error may be responsible. This chain uses TRBV7-3 with TRBJ2-1, with 7 bases identical to TRBD2. The germline CDR1 and CDR2 sequences are SGHTA and FQGTGA. This CDR3 has 15 residues. The CDR3 nucleotides read TGCGCCAGCAGCTTAACCGGGGGGAGAAACAATGAGCAGTTCTTC. It specifies CASSLTGGRNNEQFF.

This clonotype was found a few times. Its ends do not fully match the called genes, so a read error is possible. The chain joins TRBV29-1 to TRBJ1-2; D unresolved. The length of the CDR3 is 15 residues. In germline, CDR1 is SQVTM, CDR2 ANQGSEA. CDR3 protein: CSAEWMEGGDYGYTF. CDR3 nucleotides: TGCAGCGCTGAATGGATGGAGGGCGGAGACTATGGCTACACCTTC.